The 26 T cell receptor beta chains presented below share a single source sample, sequenced in a study of Ad26.COV2.S vaccination and SARS-CoV-2 variants (dated by TCRdb to the early 2020s). Explained via the paper, the treatment or condition label denotes: 15 to 20 received Ad26.COV2.S at low or high dose, single or two shots; a few received placebo; per-sample allocation not given. For vaccine and placebo recipients, the sequenced repertoires came from samples collected on day 63 after the first injection. Library generation was performed with the immunoSEQ multiplex PCR assay. Entries here come from immuneACCESS through TCRdb and include only in-frame sequences with V and J called. Some clones fail to appear in such tables; in the studies checked, an unresolved V gene covers under half of the shortfall, and the cause of the remainder is unknown. This sample holds more than 250,000 clones; 70% to 90% were observed only once. More than 2.5% of the sample lies in the top ten.

Sample: peripheral blood, taken in a trial of Ad26.COV2.S vaccine versus placebo. These TCRs come from a person aged 18-60 years who received the Ad26.COV2.S COVID-19 vaccine or a placebo.

The chain carries TRBV7-3 and TRBJ2-1, with 7 bases aligning to TRBD1. The CDR3 consists of 15 residues. Germline CDR1 reads SGHTA; CDR2 reads FQGTGA. After removal of 5 bases from V and 9 bases from J, the junction contained 13 bases not matched to a gene. CDR3: CASSAQGTVGPEQFF. CDR3 bases: TGTGCCAGCAGCGCCCAAGGGACAGTAGGTCCTGAGCAGTTCTTC.

This rearrangement joins TRBV19 to TRBJ2-7; a possible D gene is TRBD2 (5 bases). Germline values: CDR1 LNHDA, CDR2 SQIVND (reference sequence). V lost 3 bases to trimming and J lost 7 bases, with 16 bases between them. The CDR3 length is 14 residues. The CDR3 here is CASSIYPSGSEQYF. Written as DNA, the CDR3 is TGTGCCAGTAGTATCTACCCTTCGGGGTCGGAGCAGTACTTC.

This clone has a handful of counts. The J gene is TRBJ1-1, the V gene TRBV7-6; D gene uncertain. V was shortened by 1 base and J by 0 bases, with 18 bases between the two germline ends. This CDR3 spans 18 amino acids. Germline CDR1 is SGHVS and CDR2 is FNYEAQ. CDR3 sequence reads: CASSLVSPESSMNTEAFF. The CDR3 DNA follows: TGTGCCAGCAGCTTAGTTTCACCGGAATCAAGCATGAACACTGAAGCTTTCTTT.

V gene TRBV2 combines with J gene TRBJ1-5, with 8 bases identical to TRBD1. Trimming removed 6 bases from V and 5 bases from J; junction bases left unmatched: 6. Germline V gene sequence: CDR1 SNHLY, CDR2 FYNNEI. The CDR3 loop spans 14 amino acids. CDR3 residues: CASSQDRVDQPQHF. The CDR3 bases are TGTGCCAGCAGCCAGGACAGGGTGGATCAGCCCCAGCATTTT. Full variable domain (remainder filled in from reference TRBV2 and TRBJ1-5): EPEVTQTPSHQVTQMGQEVILRCVPISNHLYFYWYRQILGQKVEFLVSFYNNEISEKSEIFDDQFSVERPDGSNFTLKIRSTKLEDSAMYFCASSQDRVDQPQHFGDGTRLSIL.

V and J are TRBV2 and TRBJ1-2; D unresolved. In germline, CDR1 is SNHLY, CDR2 FYNNEI. Trimming pared 4 bases from V and 6 bases from J, leaving 15 bases between. The CDR3 has 14 residues. The CDR3 DNA sequence: TGTGCCAGCAGTGTAACGGGCAGGATCAATGGCTACACCTTC. Translated: CASSVTGRINGYTF.

The chain's CDR3 is CASPPSGSYNEQFF. DNA for the CDR3: TGTGCCAGCCCCCCTAGCGGCTCCTACAATGAGCAGTTCTTC. V is TRBV28 and J is TRBJ2-1, with 7 bases lining up with TRBD2. Trimming at V came to 8 bases and at J to 0 bases, leaving 4 bases not matched to a gene. There are 14 residues in the CDR3. Germline values: CDR1 MDHEN, CDR2 SYDVKM.

This rearrangement joins TRBV10-3 to TRBJ2-5, with D perhaps matching TRBD2 (6 bases). The V and J ends lost 5 bases and 2 bases respectively, with 9 bases between them. Germline CDR1 reads ENHRY; CDR2 reads SYGVKD. The CDR3 length is 13 residues. CDR3 in DNA: TGTGCCATCAGTTGGGGGGTACAAGAGACCCAGTACTTC. The encoded protein is CAISWGVQETQYF.

The genes are TRBV6-2 or TRBV6-3 and TRBJ2-2; no clear D gene. V was clipped by 4 bases and J by 1 base, with 7 bases between them. CDR3 size: 14 residues. CDR1 is MNHEY, CDR2 SVGEGT, per germline. The CDR3 spells CASSWLRNTGELFF. CDR3 bases: TGTGCCAGCAGTTGGCTCAGGAACACCGGGGAGCTGTTTTTT.

V and J are TRBV4-1 and TRBJ1-2; 7 nucleotides agree with TRBD1. With 1 base clipped from V and 3 bases from J, the junction kept 8 bases outside the gene matches. The length of the CDR3 is 16 residues. Germline V gene data show CDR1 as MGHRA and CDR2 as YSYEKL. CDR3: CASSQGFAGGDYGYTF. The CDR3, as DNA: TGCGCCAGCAGCCAAGGTTTCGCAGGGGGGGACTATGGCTACACCTTC.

The gene calls are TRBV2 and TRBJ1-1; D gene ambiguous. V shed 6 bases and J shed 7 bases, with 15 bases lying between them. Germline V CDR1 and CDR2: SNHLY, FYNNEI. The CDR3 is 13 amino acids. CDR3 coding DNA: TGTGCCAGCAGCGATTCCCCGCCTTATGAAGCTTTCTTT. This encodes CASSDSPPYEAFF.

The CDR3 reads CASMAGLPDTQYF. The CDR3 nucleotides are TGTGCCAGTATGGCCGGCCTTCCAGATACGCAGTATTTT. The chain is built from TRBV19 and TRBJ2-3; D uncertain. Per germline, CDR1 LNHDA and CDR2 SQIVND (reference sequence). The CDR3 spans 13 residues. V was cut by 7 bases and J by 4 bases, with 12 bases left in between.

As DNA, the CDR3 is TGTGCCAGCAGCGCCCGGACAGCGACTAACTATGGCTACACCTTC. Translated, it gives CASSARTATNYGYTF. This chain uses TRBV7-2 with TRBJ1-2, with D possibly being TRBD1 (6 bases). The germline V gene has CDR1 SGHTA and CDR2 FQGNSA. This CDR3 is 15 amino acids long. V lost 5 bases and J lost 0, with 13 bases in between.

The V gene is TRBV6-5, the J gene TRBJ2-7; D is perhaps TRBD2 (5 bases). The germline V gene has CDR1 MNHEY and CDR2 SVGAGI. The V gene lost 6 bases and the J gene lost 3 bases, with 15 bases spanning the gap. The CDR3 sequence is 14 residues long. For the CDR3, the DNA is TGTGCCAGCAGACCCGCGGACTCCATCTACGAGCAGTACTTC. Its translation: CASRPADSIYEQYF.

The chain carries TRBV15 and TRBJ2-7; TRBD1 or TRBD2 may be the D gene (5 bases each). This CDR3 contains 13 residues. V was pared by 5 bases and J by 8 bases, with 16 bases between. The germline V gene has CDR1 LNHNV and CDR2 YYDKDF (reference sequence). As DNA, the CDR3 is TGTGCCACCAGCGCACGGGACGGGCACCAGCAGTACTTC. Its translation is CATSARDGHQQYF.

CDR3 in DNA: TGTGCCAGCAGCCTCGGGACAGGGGGAAAACTGTTTTTT. It specifies CASSLGTGGKLFF. The J gene is TRBJ1-4, the V gene TRBV12-3 or TRBV12-4; 11 nucleotides agree with TRBD1. The CDR3 extends over 13 amino acids. V dropped 6 bases and J dropped 10; count of bases not matched to a gene: 4.

The rearrangement joins TRBV10-3 to TRBJ2-7; 8 bases fit TRBD2. Germline V gene sequence: CDR1 ENHRY, CDR2 SYGVKD. There are 15 residues in the CDR3. J lost 0 bases, V lost 4 bases, and 5 bases had no gene match. The CDR3 here is CAISAPGGDSYEQYF. The CDR3 DNA is TGTGCCATCAGTGCCCCGGGGGGGGACTCCTACGAGCAGTACTTC.

This clone has just one count. The rearrangement uses TRBV7-2 and TRBJ1-2; D uncertain. Germline CDR1 is SGHTA and CDR2 is FQGNSA. The CDR3 is made up of 11 amino acids. V was shortened by 5 bases and J by 8 bases, with 9 bases between the two germline ends. In nucleotides, the CDR3 is TGTGCCAGCAGCGCAGCCGCAGGCTACACCTTC. The encoded protein is CASSAAAGYTF.

Of note for this clone: The same CDR3 also results from other DNA sequences found in this sample. The chain couples TRBV5-1 to TRBJ1-1; D unresolved. CDR1 and CDR2 (germline): SGHRS, YFSETQ. The CDR3 is 14 amino acids. V was pared by 4 bases and J by 0 bases, with 10 bases between. The CDR3 is CASSPRTLNTEAFF. CDR3 coding DNA: TGCGCCAGCAGCCCAAGGACTCTGAACACTGAAGCTTTCTTT. The full variable domain, its missing parts supplied by reference TRBV5-1 and TRBJ1-1, is KAGVTQTPRYLIKTRGQQVTLSCSPISGHRSVSWYQQTPGQGLQFLFEYFSETQRNKGNFPGRFSGRQFSNSRSEMNVSTLELGDSALYLCASSPRTLNTEAFFGQGTRLTVV.

The chain combines TRBV11-3 with TRBJ1-1; 7 bases are a match to TRBD1. Germline trimming cut 0 bases from V and 6 bases from J; bases unmatched to any gene: 10. The germline V gene encodes CDR1 SGHNT and CDR2 YENEEA. The CDR3 length is 16 residues. CDR3 region: CASSLDGEGAHAEAFF. CDR3 DNA sequence: TGTGCCAGCAGCTTAGATGGGGAGGGGGCGCACGCTGAAGCTTTCTTT.

The CDR3: CASSPGGGVREQYF. The CDR3 DNA sequence: TGTGCCAGCAGCCCTGGTGGCGGGGTAAGAGAGCAGTACTTC. The chain carries TRBV9 and TRBJ2-7; a weak D match, TRBD2 (6 bases). Trimming removed 4 bases from V and 7 bases from J, with 18 bases in between. CDR3 length equals 14 residues. Looked up from germline, CDR1 is SGDLS and CDR2 is YYNGEE.

V usage is TRBV3-1 (or the pseudogene TRBV3-2) and J usage is TRBJ2-5; D is ambiguous. CDR1 LGHDT and CDR2 YNNKEL come from the germline V gene (reference sequence). The CDR3 has 13 amino acids. V lost 5 bases, J lost 5 bases, and 12 bases lay in between. The CDR3 is CASSTLAGETQYF. CDR3 DNA: TGTGCCAGCAGCACTCTTGCTGGGGAGACCCAGTACTTC.

The gene calls are TRBV24-1 and TRBJ1-1; D unclear. Trimming pared 7 bases from V and 1 base from J, leaving 9 bases between. This CDR3 comprises 13 residues. The V gene's germline CDR1 is KGHDR and CDR2 SFDVKD. As DNA, the CDR3 is TGTGCCACCAGCCAGACCAAGAACACTGAAGCTTTCTTT. Residues: CATSQTKNTEAFF.

CDR3 bases: TGTGCCAGCAGTTTCTTCAGCAGGCCCGGAGAAGAGACCCAGTACTTC. It specifies CASSFFSRPGEETQYF. The rearrangement links TRBV28 to TRBJ2-5; no firm D call. The CDR3 is 16 residues long. V lost 3 bases to trimming and J lost 3 bases, with 17 bases between them. The germline V gene encodes CDR1 MDHEN and CDR2 SYDVKM.

This chain connects TRBV6-4 to TRBJ2-3; D not certain. The V gene's germline CDR1 is MRHNA and CDR2 SNTAGT. Deletions cut 4 bases from V and 2 bases from J, with 10 bases between. The CDR3 extends over 14 amino acids. The CDR3 DNA reads TGTGCCAGCAGTGCGACTTCAGACACAGATACGCAGTATTTT. This sequence encodes CASSATSDTDTQYF.

J is TRBJ2-1 and V is TRBV3-1 (or the pseudogene TRBV3-2), with a tentative D call TRBD2 (6 bases). From germline, CDR1 is LGHDT and CDR2 YNNKEL (reference sequence). The V end lost 1 base, the J end lost 4 bases, and 8 bases lay between the germline ends. This CDR3 contains 14 residues. DNA of the CDR3: TGTGCCAGCAGCCAAGCGGGGGTATACAATGAGCAGTTCTTC. This sequence encodes CASSQAGVYNEQFF.

The chain has TRBV7-2 and TRBJ2-7; 9 bases match TRBD2. V was clipped by 4 bases and J by 4 bases; unmatched bases: 8. The germline V gene has CDR1 SGHTA and CDR2 FQGNSA. CDR3 length equals 15 residues. The CDR3 protein is CASSSGSGSPYEQYF. CDR3 coding DNA: TGTGCCAGCAGCTCAGGTAGCGGGAGCCCGTACGAGCAGTACTTC.